This T cell receptor (beta chain) was identified in a study of spatial heterogeneity in lung cancer. Across the whole study: Sequences of the beta chain were consistently detected in greater numbers than alpha-chain sequences. The average count in raw reads for each unique TCR and UMI combination exceeded nine appearances.

Study-wide points: Tumor TCRs that were ubiquitous and expanded showed up in blood more at resection than follow-up.

This CDR3 is 15 amino acids long. Germline-derived CDR1 and CDR2 are SGHTA and FQGNSA. The trim removed 7 bases at V and 1 base at J, leaving 9 bases unmatched. Each TCR cDNA molecule carried a unique molecular identifier. MiXCR, run by TCRdb on the 5' RACE reads, gives a single entry per CDR3 protein. The table has about 52,000 distinct CDR3 sequences, around 7.7% seen once. The sample holds many counts of this clonotype. The antigen is undetermined. Specified time point: blood at routine non-recurrence follow-up after resection. Unsorted whole RNA from tumor, nontumor lung or frozen PBMC underwent sequencing.

The genes are TRBV7-2 and TRBJ2-7; 8 positions match TRBD1. The sequencing used PBMCs, collected at follow-up. This clonotype originated in a female donor with early-stage non-small cell lung cancer. For the CDR3, the DNA is TGTGCCAGCACCCTGGACAGGGCGAGGTCCTACGAGCAGTACTTC. Its protein product is CASTLDRARSYEQYF.